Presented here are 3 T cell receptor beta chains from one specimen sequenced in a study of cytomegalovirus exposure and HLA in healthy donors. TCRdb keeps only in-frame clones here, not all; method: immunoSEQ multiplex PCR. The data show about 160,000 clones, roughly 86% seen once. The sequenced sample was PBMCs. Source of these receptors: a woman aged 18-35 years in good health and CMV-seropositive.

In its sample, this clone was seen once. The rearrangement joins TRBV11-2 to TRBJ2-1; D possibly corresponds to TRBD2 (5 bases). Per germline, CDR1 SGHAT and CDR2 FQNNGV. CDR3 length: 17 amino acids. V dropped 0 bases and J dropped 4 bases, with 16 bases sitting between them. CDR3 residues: CASSLDPAGWEYNEQFF. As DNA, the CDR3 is TGTGCCAGCAGCTTAGATCCCGCCGGGTGGGAGTACAATGAGCAGTTCTTC.

The CDR3 DNA reads as TGTGCCAGCAGCTTATCAATCTCTGGAAACACCATATATTTT. Translation: CASSLSISGNTIYF. The chain is built from TRBV11-3 and TRBJ1-3; D remains ambiguous. Trimming stripped 2 bases from V and 0 bases from J, with 5 bases between. Germline CDR1 reads SGHNT; CDR2 reads YENEEA. The CDR3 spans 14 residues.

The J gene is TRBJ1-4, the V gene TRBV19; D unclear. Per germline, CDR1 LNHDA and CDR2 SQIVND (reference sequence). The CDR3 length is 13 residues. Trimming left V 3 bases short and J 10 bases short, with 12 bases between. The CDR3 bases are TGTGCCAGTAGTATTGGTGGGGAGGGAAAACTGTTTTTT. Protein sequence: CASSIGGEGKLFF.